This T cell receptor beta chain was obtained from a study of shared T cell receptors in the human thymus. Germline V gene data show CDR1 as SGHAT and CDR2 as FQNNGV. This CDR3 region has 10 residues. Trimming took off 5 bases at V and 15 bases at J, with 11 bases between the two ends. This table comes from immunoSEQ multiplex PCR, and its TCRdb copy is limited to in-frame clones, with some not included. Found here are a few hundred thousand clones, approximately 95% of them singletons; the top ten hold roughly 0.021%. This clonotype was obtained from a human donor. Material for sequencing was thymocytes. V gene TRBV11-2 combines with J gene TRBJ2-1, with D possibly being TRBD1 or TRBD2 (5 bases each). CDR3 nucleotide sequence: TGTGCCAGCAGCCCGCCGGGGCCGTTCTTC. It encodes CASSPPGPFF. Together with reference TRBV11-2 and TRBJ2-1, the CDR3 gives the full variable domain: EAGVAQSPRYKIIEKRQSVAFWCNPISGHATLYWYQQILGQGPKLLIQFQNNGVVDDSQLPKDRFSAERLKGVDSTLKIQPAKLEDSAVYLCASSPPGPFFGPGTRLTVL.